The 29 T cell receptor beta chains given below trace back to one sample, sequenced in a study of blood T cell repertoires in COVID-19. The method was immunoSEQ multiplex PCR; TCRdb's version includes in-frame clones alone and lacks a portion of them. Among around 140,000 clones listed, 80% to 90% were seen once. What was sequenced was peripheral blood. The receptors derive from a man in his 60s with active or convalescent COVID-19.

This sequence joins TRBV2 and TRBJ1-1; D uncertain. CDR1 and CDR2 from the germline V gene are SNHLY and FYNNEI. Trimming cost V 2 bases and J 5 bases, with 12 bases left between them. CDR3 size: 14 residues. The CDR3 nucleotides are TGTGCCAGCAGTGAAAGGGAGGACTCGACTGAAGCTTTCTTT. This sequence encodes CASSEREDSTEAFF.

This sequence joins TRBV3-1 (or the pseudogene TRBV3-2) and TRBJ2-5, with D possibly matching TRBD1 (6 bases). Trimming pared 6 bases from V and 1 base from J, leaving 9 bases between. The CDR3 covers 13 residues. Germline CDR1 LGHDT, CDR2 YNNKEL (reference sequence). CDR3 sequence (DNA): TGTGCCAGCAGTCAGGGGCTCCAAGAGACCCAGTACTTC. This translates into CASSQGLQETQYF.

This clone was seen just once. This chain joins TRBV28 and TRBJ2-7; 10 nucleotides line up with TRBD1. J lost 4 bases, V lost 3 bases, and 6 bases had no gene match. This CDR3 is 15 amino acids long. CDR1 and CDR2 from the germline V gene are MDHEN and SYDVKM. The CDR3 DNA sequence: TGTGCCAGCAGTTTTAGAGGACAGGGGGGGTACGAGCAGTACTTC. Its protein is CASSFRGQGGYEQYF.

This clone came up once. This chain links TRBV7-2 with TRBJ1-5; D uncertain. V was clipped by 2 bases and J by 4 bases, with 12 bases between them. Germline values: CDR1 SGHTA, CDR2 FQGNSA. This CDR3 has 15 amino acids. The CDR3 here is CASSLFLGLNQPQHF. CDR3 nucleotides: TGTGCCAGCAGCTTATTCCTCGGGTTGAATCAGCCCCAGCATTTT.

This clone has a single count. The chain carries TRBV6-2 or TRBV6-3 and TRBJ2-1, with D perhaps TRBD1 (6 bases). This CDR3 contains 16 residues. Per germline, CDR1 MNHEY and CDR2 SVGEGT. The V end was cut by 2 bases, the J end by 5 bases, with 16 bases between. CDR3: CASSYQTGQLNNEQFF. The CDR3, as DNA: TGTGCCAGCAGTTACCAAACTGGACAGCTAAACAATGAGCAGTTCTTC.

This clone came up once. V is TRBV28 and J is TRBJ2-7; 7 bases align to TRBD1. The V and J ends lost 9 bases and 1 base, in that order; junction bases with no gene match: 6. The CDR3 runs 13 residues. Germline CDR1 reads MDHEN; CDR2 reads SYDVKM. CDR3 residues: CASVPGQSYEQYF. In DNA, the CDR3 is TGTGCCAGTGTACCGGGACAGTCCTACGAGCAGTACTTC. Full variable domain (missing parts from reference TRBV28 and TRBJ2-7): DVKVTQSSRYLVKRTGEKVFLECVQDMDHENMFWYRQDPGLGLRLIYFSYDVKMKEKGDIPEGYSVSREKKERFSLILESASTNQTSMYLCASVPGQSYEQYFGPGTRLTVT.

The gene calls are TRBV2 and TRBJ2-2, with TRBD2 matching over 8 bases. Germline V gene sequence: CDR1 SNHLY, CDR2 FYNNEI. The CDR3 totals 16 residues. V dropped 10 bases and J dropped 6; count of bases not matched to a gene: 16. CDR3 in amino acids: CATLPLPRGAAGELFF. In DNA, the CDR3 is TGTGCCACCCTACCCCTCCCGCGGGGGGCTGCCGGGGAGCTGTTTTTT.

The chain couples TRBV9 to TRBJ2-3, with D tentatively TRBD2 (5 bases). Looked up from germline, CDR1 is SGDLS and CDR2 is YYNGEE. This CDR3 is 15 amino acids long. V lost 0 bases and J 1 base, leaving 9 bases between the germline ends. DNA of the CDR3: TGTGCCAGCAGCGTAGGGCGGGTGCGCACAGATACGCAGTATTTT. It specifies CASSVGRVRTDTQYF.

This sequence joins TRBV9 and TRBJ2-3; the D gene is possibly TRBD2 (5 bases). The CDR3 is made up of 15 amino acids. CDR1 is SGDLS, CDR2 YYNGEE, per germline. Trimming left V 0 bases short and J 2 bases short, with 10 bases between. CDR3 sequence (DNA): TGTGCCAGCAGCGTAGGAGAGGGTTCCACAGATACGCAGTATTTT. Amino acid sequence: CASSVGEGSTDTQYF.

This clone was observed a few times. CDR3: CASSYRGSGMFHEQYF. The CDR3 bases are TGTGCCAGCAGTTATCGGGGTAGCGGGATGTTCCACGAGCAGTACTTC. The J gene is TRBJ2-7, the V gene TRBV6-2 or TRBV6-3; 8 nucleotides line up with TRBD2. V dropped 3 bases and J dropped 5; count of bases not matched to a gene: 12. This CDR3 has 16 residues. In germline, CDR1 is MNHEY, CDR2 SVGEGT.

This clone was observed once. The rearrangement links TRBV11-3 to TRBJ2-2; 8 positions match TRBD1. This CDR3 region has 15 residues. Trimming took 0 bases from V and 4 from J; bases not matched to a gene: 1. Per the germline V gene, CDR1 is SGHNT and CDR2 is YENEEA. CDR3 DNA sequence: TGTGCCAGCAGCTTAGACAGGGGGCGCACCGGGGAGCTGTTTTTT. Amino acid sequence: CASSLDRGRTGELFF.

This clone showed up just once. The CDR3 sequence is CASSQRGEQYF. DNA for the CDR3: TGTGCCAGCAGCCAACGGGGGGAGCAGTACTTC. The gene calls are TRBV14 and TRBJ2-7, with a tentative D call TRBD2 (6 bases). Germline loops: CDR1 SGHDN, CDR2 FVKESK. The germline V and J ends were trimmed by 2 bases and 7 bases, with 6 bases remaining between them. CDR3 length: 11 amino acids.

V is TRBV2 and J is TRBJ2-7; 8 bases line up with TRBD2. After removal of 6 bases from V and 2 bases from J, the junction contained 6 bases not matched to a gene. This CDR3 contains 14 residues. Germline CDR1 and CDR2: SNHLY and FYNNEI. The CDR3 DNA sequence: TGTGCCAGCAGCTTAGCGGGGTCTACCTACGAGCAGTACTTC. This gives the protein CASSLAGSTYEQYF.

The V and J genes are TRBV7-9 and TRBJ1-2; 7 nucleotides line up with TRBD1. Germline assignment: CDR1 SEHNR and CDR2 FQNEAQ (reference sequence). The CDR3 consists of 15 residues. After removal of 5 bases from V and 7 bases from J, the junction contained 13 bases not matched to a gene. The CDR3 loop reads CASSHKTTGWSGYTF. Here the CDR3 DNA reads TGTGCCAGCAGCCACAAAACGACAGGGTGGAGTGGCTACACCTTC.

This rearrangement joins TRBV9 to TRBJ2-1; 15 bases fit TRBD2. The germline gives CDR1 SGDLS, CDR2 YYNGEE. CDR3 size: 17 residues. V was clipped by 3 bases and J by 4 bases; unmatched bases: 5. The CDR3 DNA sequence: TGTGCCAGCAGCGCGGGACTAGCGGGGGGTTTATACAATGAGCAGTTCTTC. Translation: CASSAGLAGGLYNEQFF.

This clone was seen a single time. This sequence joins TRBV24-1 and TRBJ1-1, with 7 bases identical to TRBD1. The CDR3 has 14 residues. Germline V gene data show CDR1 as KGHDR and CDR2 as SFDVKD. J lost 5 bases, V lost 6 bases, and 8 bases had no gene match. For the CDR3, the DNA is TGTGCCACCAGTAGTGAACAGGGGAGGACTGAAGCTTTCTTT. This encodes CATSSEQGRTEAFF.

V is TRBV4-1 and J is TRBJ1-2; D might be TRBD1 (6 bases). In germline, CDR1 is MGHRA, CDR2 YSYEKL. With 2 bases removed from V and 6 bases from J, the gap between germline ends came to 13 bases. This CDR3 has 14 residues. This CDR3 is CASSQLGTPHGYTF. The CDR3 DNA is TGCGCCAGCAGCCAACTCGGGACACCTCATGGCTACACCTTC.

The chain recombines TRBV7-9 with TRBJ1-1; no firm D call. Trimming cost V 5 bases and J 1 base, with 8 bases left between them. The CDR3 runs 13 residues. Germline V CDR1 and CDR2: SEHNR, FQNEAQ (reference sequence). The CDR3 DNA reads TGTGCCAGCAGCGCGCTCGAGAACACTGAAGCTTTCTTT. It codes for CASSALENTEAFF.

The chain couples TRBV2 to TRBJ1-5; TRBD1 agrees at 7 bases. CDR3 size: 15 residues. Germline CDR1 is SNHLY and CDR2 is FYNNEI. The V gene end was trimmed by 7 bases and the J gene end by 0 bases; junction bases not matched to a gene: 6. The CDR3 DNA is TGTGCCAGCACCCAGGGGGGTTATAGCAATCAGCCCCAGCATTTT. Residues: CASTQGGYSNQPQHF.

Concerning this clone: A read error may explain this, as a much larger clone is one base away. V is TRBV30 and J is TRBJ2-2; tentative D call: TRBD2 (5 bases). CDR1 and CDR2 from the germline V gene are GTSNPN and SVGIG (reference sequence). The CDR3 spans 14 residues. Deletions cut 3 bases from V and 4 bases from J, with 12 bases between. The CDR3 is CAWRSRGPTGELFF. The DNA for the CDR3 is TGTGCCTGGAGGTCGAGAGGGCCCACCGGGGAGCTGTTTTTT.

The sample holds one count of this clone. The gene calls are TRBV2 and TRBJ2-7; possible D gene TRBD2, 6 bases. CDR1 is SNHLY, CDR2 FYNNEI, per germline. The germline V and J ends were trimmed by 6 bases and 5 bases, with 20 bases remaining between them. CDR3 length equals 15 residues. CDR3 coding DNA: TGTGCCAGCAGCTCCCCCCCCCGGGGGAGGAACGAGCAGTACTTC. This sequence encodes CASSSPPRGRNEQYF.

In DNA, the CDR3 is TGTGCCAGCAGCCCAGCGGACAGGCCCACAGATACGCAGTATTTT. Translating gives CASSPADRPTDTQYF. The chain joins TRBV3-1 (or the pseudogene TRBV3-2) to TRBJ2-3, with 7 bases fitting TRBD1. The CDR3 contains 15 residues. Unmatched junction bases numbered 6, after V lost 4 bases and J lost 2 bases. CDR1 LGHDT and CDR2 YNNKEL come from the germline V gene (reference sequence).

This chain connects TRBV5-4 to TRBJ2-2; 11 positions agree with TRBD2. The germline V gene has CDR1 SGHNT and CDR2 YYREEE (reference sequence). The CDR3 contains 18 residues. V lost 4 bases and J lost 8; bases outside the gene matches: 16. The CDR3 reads CASSPGTSGALRPGELFF. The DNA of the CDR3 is TGTGCCAGCAGCCCGGGGACTAGCGGAGCCCTGAGACCGGGGGAGCTGTTTTTT.

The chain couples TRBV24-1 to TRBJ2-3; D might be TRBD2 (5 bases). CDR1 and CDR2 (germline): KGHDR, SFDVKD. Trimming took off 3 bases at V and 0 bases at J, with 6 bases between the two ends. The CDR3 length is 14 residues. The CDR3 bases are TGTGCCACCAGTGATGAGGGAAGCACAGATACGCAGTATTTT. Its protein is CATSDEGSTDTQYF.

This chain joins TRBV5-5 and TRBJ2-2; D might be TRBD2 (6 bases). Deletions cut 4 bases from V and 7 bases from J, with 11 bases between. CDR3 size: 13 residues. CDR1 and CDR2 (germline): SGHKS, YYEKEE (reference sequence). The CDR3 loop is CASSPGSVGELFF. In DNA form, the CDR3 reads TGTGCCAGCAGCCCCGGGAGTGTCGGGGAGCTGTTTTTT.

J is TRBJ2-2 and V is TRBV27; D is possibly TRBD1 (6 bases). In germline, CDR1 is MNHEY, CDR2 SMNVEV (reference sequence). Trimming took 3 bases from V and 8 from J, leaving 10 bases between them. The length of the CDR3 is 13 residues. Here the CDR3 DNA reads TGTGCCAGCAGTTTCAGGGGCCGAGGGGAGCTGTTTTTT. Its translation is CASSFRGRGELFF.

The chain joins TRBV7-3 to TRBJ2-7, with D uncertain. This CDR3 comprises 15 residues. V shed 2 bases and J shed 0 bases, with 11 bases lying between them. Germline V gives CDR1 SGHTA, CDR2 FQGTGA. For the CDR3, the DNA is TGTGCCAGCAGCTTAGGGCAACCGAGCTCCTACGAGCAGTACTTC. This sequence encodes CASSLGQPSSYEQYF.

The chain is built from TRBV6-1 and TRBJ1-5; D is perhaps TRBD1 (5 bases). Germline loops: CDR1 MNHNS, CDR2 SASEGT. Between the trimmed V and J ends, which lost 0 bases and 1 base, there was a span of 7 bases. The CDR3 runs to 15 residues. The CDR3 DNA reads TGTGCCAGCAGTGAAGCAACAGGCAGCAATCAGCCCCAGCATTTT. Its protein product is CASSEATGSNQPQHF.

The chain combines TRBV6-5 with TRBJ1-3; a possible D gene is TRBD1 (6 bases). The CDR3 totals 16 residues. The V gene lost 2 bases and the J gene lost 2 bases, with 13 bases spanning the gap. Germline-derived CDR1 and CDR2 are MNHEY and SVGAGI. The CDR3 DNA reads TGTGCCAGCAGTTACGCTGACAGGTCCACTGGAAACACCATATATTTT. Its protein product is CASSYADRSTGNTIYF.